Below, 23 T cell receptor beta chains from the same sample are listed, as sequenced in a study of PD-1 blockade in classical Hodgkin lymphoma. Produced via immunoSEQ multiplex PCR; TCRdb's table is partial and in-frame only. The sample lists over 20,000 clones, 71% occurring once. All patients experienced relapse after autologous stem cell transplantation, and brentuximab vedotin exposure was variable. Material: peripheral blood mononuclear cells (PBMCs), obtained at baseline. Receptor source: a human donor with classical Hodgkin lymphoma.

CDR3 DNA: TGTGCCAGCATCAAGGGACTGACCGGGGAGCTGTTTTTT. Translated: CASIKGLTGELFF. The genes are TRBV28 and TRBJ2-2, with D perhaps matching TRBD2 (6 bases). In germline, CDR1 is MDHEN, CDR2 SYDVKM. The CDR3 loop spans 13 amino acids. V was trimmed by 7 bases and J by 5 bases, leaving 11 bases between them. Full variable domain (remainder filled in from reference TRBV28 and TRBJ2-2): DVKVTQSSRYLVKRTGEKVFLECVQDMDHENMFWYRQDPGLGLRLIYFSYDVKMKEKGDIPEGYSVSREKKERFSLILESASTNQTSMYLCASIKGLTGELFFGEGSRLTVL.

This chain links TRBV6-1 with TRBJ1-6; D uncertain. This CDR3 comprises 13 residues. Deletions cut 7 bases from V and 8 bases from J, with 12 bases between. CDR1 MNHNS and CDR2 SASEGT come from the germline V gene. CDR3 amino acids: CASMGFMDSPLHF. The CDR3 nucleotides are TGTGCCAGCATGGGCTTCATGGATTCACCCCTCCACTTT.

The rearrangement links TRBV27 to TRBJ2-3, with 13 bases identical to TRBD2. CDR3 length: 18 amino acids. The germline V gene encodes CDR1 MNHEY and CDR2 SMNVEV (reference sequence). The ends lost 8 bases at V and 0 bases at J; junction bases unmatched: 11. CDR3 in DNA: TGTGCCAGCCAGGCTTGGCGGACTAGCGGGGGAAGCACAGATACGCAGTATTTT. It specifies CASQAWRTSGGSTDTQYF.

The CDR3 coding sequence is TGTGCCATCAGTGAGTCTGCGGGAGTCCCAGAGACCCAGTACTTC. Its translation: CAISESAGVPETQYF. This chain connects TRBV10-3 to TRBJ2-5; TRBD2 matches 7 bases. Germline V gene sequence: CDR1 ENHRY, CDR2 SYGVKD. The CDR3 loop spans 15 amino acids. V lost 0 bases and J lost 4; bases outside the gene matches: 5.

This clone was observed a few times. The chain is built from TRBV5-1 and TRBJ1-1; D is ambiguous. Germline CDR1 reads SGHRS; CDR2 reads YFSETQ. This CDR3 comprises 15 residues. The ends were cut back, 0 bases at V and 4 bases at J, with 13 bases in the middle. For the CDR3, the DNA is TGCGCCAGCAGCTTGGTGCCAGGTCTGATCACTGAAGCTTTCTTT. Encoded protein: CASSLVPGLITEAFF.

The chain recombines TRBV27 with TRBJ1-5, with D possibly TRBD1 on 5 matching bases. Trimming pared 6 bases from V and 4 bases from J, leaving 31 bases between. The CDR3 has 20 residues. The germline V gene encodes CDR1 MNHEY and CDR2 SMNVEV (reference sequence). In DNA form, the CDR3 reads TGTGCCAGCAGACCGGCGGGATCTGGGGGGTGGGTCGGATTAAATCAGCCCCAGCATTTT. Amino acid sequence: CASRPAGSGGWVGLNQPQHF.

V and J are TRBV6-1 and TRBJ2-6; D is unclear. Germline CDR1 is MNHNS and CDR2 is SASEGT. V was trimmed by 8 bases and J by 4 bases, leaving 6 bases between them. The CDR3 extends over 12 amino acids. The CDR3 DNA reads TGTGCCAGCTGGTTCGGGGCCAACGTCCTGACTTTC. Its translation: CASWFGANVLTF.

This clone was picked up one time. CDR3 DNA sequence: TGTGCCAGCAGCTTAGCCGGCCTAAAGACTGGAAACACCATATATTTT. Protein sequence: CASSLAGLKTGNTIYF. V gene TRBV7-2 combines with J gene TRBJ1-3; D remains ambiguous. The CDR3 totals 16 residues. Germline CDR1 and CDR2: SGHTA and FQGNSA. V gave up 0 bases and J gave up 2 bases, with 11 bases separating them.

This clone appeared a few times. The chain uses TRBV7-2 and TRBJ2-3; D is undetermined. Germline CDR1 reads SGHTA; CDR2 reads FQGNSA. The length of the CDR3 is 13 residues. Trimming shortened V by 3 bases and J by 5 bases, and 9 bases separated the two germline ends. The CDR3 DNA reads TGTGCCAGCAGCTTGGTTGGCGGAGATACGCAGTATTTT. Translating gives CASSLVGGDTQYF. The full variable domain, rest sourced from reference TRBV7-2 and TRBJ2-3, is GAGVSQSPSNKVTEKGKDVELRCDPISGHTALYWYRQSLGQGLEFLIYFQGNSAPDKSGLPSDRFSAERTGGSVSTLTIQRTQQEDSAVYLCASSLVGGDTQYFGPGTRLTVL.

This clone was detected a few times. The chain links TRBV6-6 to TRBJ1-2; the match to TRBD1 covers 8 bases. V dropped 7 bases and J dropped 8; count of bases not matched to a gene: 6. CDR1 and CDR2 (germline): MNHNY, SVGAGI (reference sequence). The CDR3 contains 12 residues. For the CDR3, the DNA is TGTGCCAGCAAGACAGGGGAACGAGGCTACACCTTC. As protein: CASKTGERGYTF.

This chain connects TRBV5-4 to TRBJ2-2; 10 nucleotides line up with TRBD2. The CDR3 has 17 amino acids. V trimming: 1 base; J trimming: 2 bases; junction bases outside the gene matches: 5. From germline, CDR1 is SGHNT and CDR2 YYREEE (reference sequence). CDR3 region: CASSLMPSGGNTGELFF. The CDR3 nucleotides are TGTGCCAGCAGCTTGATGCCTAGCGGGGGTAACACCGGGGAGCTGTTTTTT.

The rearrangement links TRBV19 to TRBJ1-5, with D unclear. The CDR3 runs to 12 residues. V shed 3 bases and J shed 7 bases, with 7 bases lying between them. Germline V gene sequence: CDR1 LNHDA, CDR2 SQIVND (reference sequence). CDR3 sequence: CASSMNGQPQHF. The CDR3 DNA is TGTGCCAGTAGTATGAACGGACAGCCCCAGCATTTT.

This chain links TRBV5-1 with TRBJ1-6, with D uncertain. The V end was cut by 0 bases, the J end by 5 bases, with 6 bases between. The CDR3 is 14 residues long. Germline values: CDR1 SGHRS, CDR2 YFSETQ. The DNA for the CDR3 is TGCGCCAGCAGCTTGGTGGCAGATAATTCACCCCTCCACTTT. Residues: CASSLVADNSPLHF.

This chain links TRBV6-5 with TRBJ1-4; D uncertain. The V end lost 5 bases, the J end lost 14 bases, and 9 bases lay between the germline ends. The CDR3 covers 10 residues. Per the germline V gene, CDR1 is MNHEY and CDR2 is SVGAGI. CDR3 region: CASSGLILFF. The CDR3 DNA reads TGTGCCAGCAGTGGCCTGATCCTGTTTTTT.

This rearrangement joins TRBV19 to TRBJ2-5; D may be TRBD2 (6 bases). The CDR3 is 12 amino acids. Trimming left V 2 bases short and J 8 bases short, with 9 bases between. Germline V gene sequence: CDR1 LNHDA, CDR2 SQIVND (reference sequence). The CDR3 DNA follows: TGTGCCAGTAGTATAAGCGCGGGAACCCAGTACTTC. This gives the protein CASSISAGTQYF. Based on the CDR3 plus reference TRBV19 and TRBJ2-5, the full variable domain is DGGITQSPKYLFRKEGQNVTLSCEQNLNHDAMYWYRQDPGQGLRLIYYSQIVNDFQKGDIAEGYSVSREKKESFPLTVTSAQKNPTAFYLCASSISAGTQYFGPGTRLLVL.

This chain uses TRBV6-4 with TRBJ2-7; D possibly corresponds to TRBD1 (6 bases). Trimming took 4 bases from V and 1 from J, leaving 8 bases between them. Looked up from germline, CDR1 is MRHNA and CDR2 is SNTAGT. This CDR3 is built from 13 residues. CDR3 residues: CASSGQASYEQYV. The CDR3 DNA reads as TGTGCCAGCAGTGGACAGGCTTCCTACGAGCAGTACGTC.

In this sample, this clone turned up a few times. The chain is built from TRBV14 and TRBJ1-1, with a tentative D call TRBD1 (6 bases). V was trimmed by 2 bases and J by 1 base, leaving 8 bases between them. The germline CDR1 and CDR2 sequences are SGHDN and FVKESK. CDR3 length: 14 amino acids. The CDR3 DNA reads as TGTGCCAGCAGCCAACAGGGGTGGAACACTGAAGCTTTCTTT. This sequence encodes CASSQQGWNTEAFF.

The chain links TRBV4-1 to TRBJ2-2; 15 nucleotides match TRBD2. The CDR3 covers 18 residues. V dropped 2 bases and J dropped 5; count of bases not matched to a gene: 6. The germline gives CDR1 MGHRA, CDR2 YSYEKL. CDR3 in DNA: TGCGCCAGCAGCCAATGGACTAGCGGGGGGGCGGCTACCGGGGAGCTGTTTTTT. Amino acids: CASSQWTSGGAATGELFF.

The chain recombines TRBV21-1 with TRBJ1-4. TRBV21-1 is an annotated pseudogene. There are 15 residues in the CDR3. Written as DNA, the CDR3 is TGTGCCAGCAGCAACGCCCAGAGTCGTTACGAAAAACTGTTTTTT. Amino acids: CASSNAQSRYEKLFF.

This chain uses TRBV6-1 with TRBJ2-3; 7 bases match TRBD1. Germline CDR1 and CDR2: MNHNS and SASEGT. CDR3 size: 15 residues. V shed 7 bases, J shed 5 bases, and the junction held 12 bases outside the gene matches. The CDR3 sequence is CASNIGDRVGDTQYF. CDR3 nucleotide sequence: TGTGCCAGCAATATAGGCGACAGGGTGGGAGATACGCAGTATTTT.

This clone has more than one count but fewer than ten. DNA of the CDR3: TGTGCCAGCAGTCCCTTAGTAGGTCATGGAAACACCATATATTTT. The encoded protein is CASSPLVGHGNTIYF. The V gene is TRBV6-5, the J gene TRBJ1-3; no firm D call. The V and J ends lost 5 bases and 3 bases respectively, with 14 bases between them. CDR3 length: 15 amino acids. CDR1 and CDR2 (germline): MNHEY, SVGAGI.

The chain links TRBV5-1 to TRBJ2-2; TRBD1 or TRBD2 may be the D gene (5 bases each). V shed 4 bases and J shed 4 bases, with 11 bases lying between them. The V gene's germline CDR1 is SGHRS and CDR2 YFSETQ. The CDR3 sequence is 14 residues long. CDR3 amino acids: CASSPGPVTGELFF. CDR3 nucleotides: TGCGCCAGCAGCCCGGGACCAGTCACCGGGGAGCTGTTTTTT.

This clone is classed as large. V is TRBV28 and J is TRBJ1-5, with 9 bases lining up with TRBD1. The trim removed 4 bases at V and 0 bases at J, leaving 16 bases unmatched. CDR3 length: 20 amino acids. Germline loops: CDR1 MDHEN, CDR2 SYDVKM. The CDR3 sequence: CASSSPDRGSTFYSNQPQHF. The CDR3 DNA follows: TGTGCCAGCAGTTCCCCGGACAGGGGCTCCACGTTTTATAGCAATCAGCCCCAGCATTTT. Using reference TRBV28 and TRBJ1-5 for the parts outside the CDR3, the full variable domain is DVKVTQSSRYLVKRTGEKVFLECVQDMDHENMFWYRQDPGLGLRLIYFSYDVKMKEKGDIPEGYSVSREKKERFSLILESASTNQTSMYLCASSSPDRGSTFYSNQPQHFGDGTRLSIL.